This is a list of T cell receptor beta chains from one sample in a study of metastatic and nonmetastatic thyroid tumors. TCRdb re-clonotyped the PCR reads through MiXCR. The data show 34,000 or so clones, roughly a fifth seen once. Sequenced input: blood. These receptors were obtained from a female donor with papillary thyroid cancer or a benign thyroid nodule (not recorded which). Some clones in this sample may be carry-over from other donors' samples. Both conserved end residues are part of each CDR3.

v_gene,len,j_gene,CDR3aa
TRBV12-3/TRBV12-4,14,TRBJ2-7,CASSLGTSAVEQYF
TRBV6-1,14,TRBJ2-5,CASRASPARETQYF
TRBV12-3/TRBV12-4,13,TRBJ1-2,CASSSQGADGYTF
TRBV6-5,13,TRBJ2-7,CASSYSRIGEQYF
TRBV27,17,TRBJ2-2,CASSLTRSGGAGGELFF
TRBV2,11,TRBJ2-7,CASTDSYEQYF
TRBV14,14,TRBJ2-7,CASSRGGLNPWQYF
TRBV6-1,16,TRBJ2-1,CASSEASAGSYNEQFF
TRBV20-1,16,TRBJ2-3,CSAALRLRGGTDTQYF
TRBV5-4,11,TRBJ2-3,CASSVSDTQYF
TRBV28,15,TRBJ1-6,CASSTTPVYNSPLHF
TRBV7-2,14,TRBJ1-1,CASRTKGGGWEAFF
TRBV7-2,15,TRBJ2-1,CASSLAVTGGDEQFF
TRBV6-1,13,TRBJ2-7,CASSLREPYEQYF
TRBV18,15,TRBJ2-3,CASSLRDSGTDTQYF
TRBV19,13,TRBJ1-5,CASSIRAAEPQHF
TRBV5-4,14,TRBJ2-2,CASSLSVVTGELFF
TRBV5-1,13,TRBJ2-5,CASSLDIQETQYF